Each of the 31 T cell receptor beta chains below was sequenced from the same sample in a study of graft-versus-host responses after intestinal transplantation. The method was immunoSEQ multiplex PCR; TCRdb's version includes in-frame clones alone and lacks a portion of them. The sample holds tens of thousands of clones, around four fifths seen once. For these receptors, no antigen is known. Sample: unstimulated CD8+ T cells sorted from spleen or lymph node cells, taken before intestinal transplant. These receptors came from a human donor who received an intestinal transplant.

This chain connects TRBV6-5 to TRBJ2-1; 8 positions match TRBD2. Germline V gene lookup returns CDR1 MNHEY and CDR2 SVGAGI. Losses at the gene ends were 2 bases for V and 5 bases for J; bases not matched to a gene: 5. The length of the CDR3 is 15 residues. CDR3 loop: CASSYGSGIDNEQFF. DNA for the CDR3: TGTGCCAGCAGTTACGGTAGCGGGATCGACAATGAGCAGTTCTTC.

The chain links TRBV4-1 to TRBJ1-5; no definite D call. V lost 0 bases to trimming and J lost 0 bases, with 12 bases between them. Germline V lookup: CDR1 MGHRA, CDR2 YSYEKL. CDR3 size: 17 residues. The CDR3 here is CASSQEGIHYSNQPQHF. CDR3 DNA sequence: TGCGCCAGCAGCCAAGAGGGGATACACTATAGCAATCAGCCCCAGCATTTT.

This clone was seen a few times. V is TRBV5-1 and J is TRBJ2-3; the D gene is possibly TRBD2 (7 bases). With 5 bases removed from V and 4 bases from J, the gap between germline ends came to 14 bases. The CDR3 consists of 14 residues. The germline V gene encodes CDR1 SGHRS and CDR2 YFSETQ. This chain's CDR3 is CASREGGLADTQYF. CDR3 DNA sequence: TGCGCCAGCAGGGAGGGGGGGCTGGCAGATACGCAGTATTTT.

This clone was detected only a few times. The CDR3 DNA follows: TGTGCCAGCAGCCGATTGGGACGGTTTGAGGTTTACGAGCAGTACTTC. Its translation: CASSRLGRFEVYEQYF. The V gene is TRBV27, the J gene TRBJ2-7; the D call may be TRBD1 or TRBD2 (5 bases each). Trimming left V 6 bases short and J 4 bases short, with 22 bases between. Germline CDR1 and CDR2: MNHEY and SMNVEV (reference sequence). The CDR3 is 16 residues long.

Points on this clone: The junction and the germline gene differ at one end; a read error may be behind it. This chain links TRBV4-1 with TRBJ2-7, with 8 bases aligning to TRBD2. Germline values: CDR1 MGHRA, CDR2 YSYEKL. CDR3 length equals 15 residues. The CDR3 sequence: CASSQEAGGSYGQYF. CDR3 bases: TGCGCCAGCAGCCAAGAGGCGGGAGGCTCCTACGGGCAGTACTTC.

This chain links TRBV9 with TRBJ1-6; D call uncertain. The V gene lost 0 bases and the J gene lost 3 bases, with 4 bases spanning the gap. Germline V gene lookup returns CDR1 SGDLS and CDR2 YYNGEE. The CDR3 is 14 residues long. The CDR3 loop is CASSVGGYNSPLHF. The DNA of the CDR3 is TGTGCCAGCAGCGTAGGGGGCTATAATTCACCCCTCCACTTT. Supplemented by reference TRBV9 and TRBJ1-6, the full variable domain reads DSGVTQTPKHLITATGQRVTLRCSPRSGDLSVYWYQQSLDQGLQFLIQYYNGEERAKGNILERFSAQQFPDLHSELNLSSLELGDSALYFCASSVGGYNSPLHFGNGTRLTVT.

This chain uses TRBV30 with TRBJ1-2; TRBD1 matches 8 bases. After removal of 7 bases from V and 1 base from J, the junction contained 8 bases not matched to a gene. The CDR3 is made up of 14 amino acids. CDR1 and CDR2 (germline): GTSNPN, SVGIG (reference sequence). CDR3 protein: CAFQGQGFNYGYTF. CDR3 DNA sequence: TGTGCCTTCCAAGGACAGGGTTTTAACTATGGCTACACCTTC. The full variable domain, in which reference TRBV30 and TRBJ1-2 provide the parts outside the CDR3, is SQTIHQWPATLVQPVGSPLSLECTVEGTSNPNLYWYRQAAGRGLQLLFYSVGIGQISSEVPQNLSASRPQDRQFILSSKKLLLSDSGFYLCAFQGQGFNYGYTFGSGTRLTVV.

The chain has TRBV7-9 and TRBJ2-7; D gene uncertain. With 4 bases removed from V and 0 bases from J, the gap between germline ends came to 4 bases. The germline V gene has CDR1 SEHNR and CDR2 FQNEAQ (reference sequence). The CDR3 length is 12 residues. The CDR3 reads CASSYLSYEQYF. CDR3 nucleotides: TGTGCCAGCAGCTACCTCTCCTACGAGCAGTACTTC.

For the CDR3, the DNA is TGTGCCAGCAGCTTAGACACCGTGAACTATGGCTACACCTTC. Its protein product is CASSLDTVNYGYTF. V usage is TRBV5-5 and J usage is TRBJ1-2; unclear D gene. The CDR3 is made up of 14 amino acids. V lost 2 bases, J lost 2 bases, and 10 bases lay in between. From germline, CDR1 is SGHKS and CDR2 YYEKEE (reference sequence).

This clone appeared once. The chain links TRBV10-3 to TRBJ2-3, with TRBD1 as a possible D gene (8 bases). In germline, CDR1 is ENHRY, CDR2 SYGVKD. V was pared by 2 bases and J by 0 bases, with 15 bases between. The CDR3 runs 17 residues. The CDR3 DNA reads TGTGCCATCAGTGAGGAAACAGGGGGGGGTAGCACAGATACGCAGTATTTT. Protein product: CAISEETGGGSTDTQYF.

There are a few counts of this clone. The genes are TRBV6-5 and TRBJ2-7; no firm D call. The CDR3 is 16 residues long. Trimming left V 0 bases short and J 1 base short, with 13 bases between. CDR1 and CDR2 from the germline V gene are MNHEY and SVGAGI. The CDR3 DNA follows: TGTGCCAGCAGTTACTCGGACGTCTGGGCTTCCTACGAGCAGTACTTC. Protein product: CASSYSDVWASYEQYF.

The rearrangement joins TRBV29-1 to TRBJ2-7; possibly TRBD1 for D (5 bases). V dropped 4 bases and J dropped 1 base, with 11 bases sitting between them. Germline V gene data show CDR1 as SQVTM and CDR2 as ANQGSEA. CDR3 length: 13 residues. The CDR3 nucleotides are TGCAGCGTTGTGGACAAACCATCCTACGAGCAGTACTTC. Translating it yields CSVVDKPSYEQYF.

This clone was recorded only once. This chain uses TRBV9 with TRBJ2-3; perhaps TRBD2 as D (5 bases). V was clipped by 4 bases and J by 4 bases, with 10 bases between them. From germline, CDR1 is SGDLS and CDR2 YYNGEE. This CDR3 is built from 13 residues. The CDR3 DNA follows: TGTGCCAGCAGCCCCGAGGGAGCAGATACGCAGTATTTT. Encoded protein: CASSPEGADTQYF.

This chain connects TRBV13 to TRBJ1-2, with 8 bases fitting TRBD1. V shed 4 bases and J 2 bases; nucleotides not matched to a gene: 9. The germline gives CDR1 PRHDT, CDR2 FYEKMQ (reference sequence). CDR3 size: 16 residues. CDR3 loop: CASSWATGEGNYGYTF. CDR3 nucleotides: TGTGCCAGCAGCTGGGCGACAGGGGAGGGGAACTATGGCTACACCTTC.

The rearrangement joins TRBV6-5 to TRBJ2-6; D is undetermined. The V end was cut by 6 bases, the J end by 4 bases, with 10 bases between. The CDR3 has 14 residues. Looked up from germline, CDR1 is MNHEY and CDR2 is SVGAGI. The CDR3 DNA follows: TGTGCCAGCAGCCTCGGCATCGGGGCCAACGTCCTGACTTTC. Its translation: CASSLGIGANVLTF.

The chain has TRBV7-2 and TRBJ2-5, with 9 bases fitting TRBD2. The V and J ends lost 5 bases and 13 bases, in that order; junction bases with no gene match: 14. This CDR3 spans 14 amino acids. The germline CDR1 and CDR2 sequences are SGHTA and FQGNSA. This CDR3 reads CASSNSGGPVGVYF. CDR3 DNA: TGTGCCAGCAGCAATAGCGGGGGCCCCGTAGGGGTGTACTTC.

The rearrangement links TRBV19 to TRBJ1-2; D is ambiguous. Trimming cost V 6 bases and J 4 bases, with 18 bases left between them. CDR3 length equals 15 residues. CDR1 is LNHDA and CDR2 is SQIVND in the germline V gene (reference sequence). CDR3 amino acids: CASSRTQENSYGYTF. The DNA of the CDR3 is TGTGCCAGTAGCCGGACCCAAGAGAATAGCTATGGCTACACCTTC. The full variable domain, with the rest looked up from reference TRBV19 and TRBJ1-2, is DGGITQSPKYLFRKEGQNVTLSCEQNLNHDAMYWYRQDPGQGLRLIYYSQIVNDFQKGDIAEGYSVSREKKESFPLTVTSAQKNPTAFYLCASSRTQENSYGYTFGSGTRLTVV.

The J gene is TRBJ1-4, the V gene TRBV6-1; 7 nucleotides line up with TRBD1. This CDR3 has 14 residues. Germline V gene data show CDR1 as MNHNS and CDR2 as SASEGT. V lost 5 bases and J lost 4; bases outside the gene matches: 4. As DNA, the CDR3 is TGTGCCAGCAGTCTTAGGGGGCTTAATGAAAAACTGTTTTTT. Amino acid sequence: CASSLRGLNEKLFF.

Only a few counts were recorded for this clone. This rearrangement joins TRBV19 to TRBJ2-7; TRBD2 might be the D (7 bases). The CDR3 extends over 15 amino acids. Between the trimmed V and J ends, which lost 5 bases and 3 bases, there was a span of 17 bases. Germline-derived CDR1 and CDR2 are LNHDA and SQIVND (reference sequence). CDR3 protein: CASSSAGGAGYEQYF. The CDR3 DNA reads TGTGCCAGTAGTTCCGCTGGGGGGGCTGGCTACGAGCAGTACTTC.

The J gene is TRBJ2-7, the V gene TRBV5-1; 8 nucleotides agree with TRBD1. The V and J ends lost 0 bases and 1 base, in that order; junction bases with no gene match: 6. The germline CDR1 and CDR2 sequences are SGHRS and YFSETQ. The CDR3 totals 16 residues. The DNA of the CDR3 is TGCGCCAGCAGCTTGGCCTGGACAGGGAGTTCCTACGAGCAGTACTTC. The encoded protein is CASSLAWTGSSYEQYF.

V gene TRBV10-2 combines with J gene TRBJ2-5; TRBD2 agrees at 11 bases. Per germline, CDR1 WSHSY and CDR2 SAAADI. CDR3 size: 16 residues. Trimming took 3 bases from V and 4 from J; bases not matched to a gene: 7. CDR3 amino acids: CASSDGSGGAGETQYF. CDR3 nucleotides: TGCGCCAGCAGTGATGGTAGCGGGGGGGCGGGAGAGACCCAGTACTTC.

V gene TRBV7-6 combines with J gene TRBJ2-3; D tentatively fits TRBD1 or TRBD2 (6 bases each). V shed 2 bases and J shed 0 bases, with 9 bases lying between them. Germline CDR1 is SGHVS and CDR2 is FNYEAQ. The CDR3 spans 15 residues. The CDR3 region has the DNA TGTGCCAGCAGCTTAAGGGGGACTAGCACAGATACGCAGTATTTT. Amino acid sequence: CASSLRGTSTDTQYF.

The V and J genes are TRBV4-1 and TRBJ1-6, with a possible D match to TRBD1 (6 bases). The germline V gene encodes CDR1 MGHRA and CDR2 YSYEKL. CDR3 length: 15 residues. Trimming left V 0 bases short and J 6 bases short, with 9 bases between. The CDR3 DNA sequence: TGCGCCAGCAGCCAAGAGGGACACTTTAATTCACCCCTCCACTTT. It translates to CASSQEGHFNSPLHF.

This rearrangement joins TRBV6-5 to TRBJ2-7, with 11 bases fitting TRBD2. Germline-derived CDR1 and CDR2 are MNHEY and SVGAGI. CDR3 size: 15 residues. Losses at the gene ends were 7 bases for V and 0 bases for J; bases not matched to a gene: 5. CDR3 sequence: CASTVSGGASYEQYF. CDR3 nucleotides: TGTGCCAGCACTGTTAGCGGGGGGGCCTCCTACGAGCAGTACTTC.

This clone was counted once. The rearrangement joins TRBV2 to TRBJ2-1; 8 nucleotides align to TRBD1. Germline V gene sequence: CDR1 SNHLY, CDR2 FYNNEI. V was pared by 5 bases and J by 4 bases, with 7 bases of the junction left unmatched. The CDR3 has 15 residues. CDR3 region: CASSLRTGNYNEQFF. The CDR3 DNA reads as TGTGCCAGCAGTCTCCGGACAGGGAATTACAATGAGCAGTTCTTC.

The rearrangement links TRBV6-5 to TRBJ2-7, with TRBD2 identical over 11 bases. The CDR3 runs 15 residues. Trimming at V came to 2 bases and at J to 2 bases, leaving 2 bases not matched to a gene. The germline CDR1 and CDR2 sequences are MNHEY and SVGAGI. The CDR3 sequence is CASSYGSGGAYEQYF. CDR3 in DNA: TGTGCCAGCAGTTACGGTAGCGGGGGGGCCTACGAGCAGTACTTC.

This clone has a single count. V is TRBV6-5 and J is TRBJ2-7; D gene unclear. Trimming shortened V by 5 bases and J by 5 bases, and 13 bases separated the two germline ends. Germline CDR1 MNHEY, CDR2 SVGAGI. The CDR3 has 13 amino acids. CDR3 nucleotides: TGTGCCAGCAGTGAATTTGTGACCCACGAGCAGTACTTC. This encodes CASSEFVTHEQYF.

The chain combines TRBV28 with TRBJ1-1; 8 positions match TRBD1. CDR1 is MDHEN and CDR2 is SYDVKM in the germline V gene. The CDR3 sequence is 14 residues long. V gave up 5 bases and J gave up 4 bases; unmatched junction bases: 6. This CDR3 reads CASSPPGGGTEAFF. The CDR3 DNA sequence: TGTGCCAGCAGTCCCCCAGGGGGCGGCACTGAAGCTTTCTTT.

This sequence joins TRBV9 and TRBJ1-4, with D tentatively TRBD1 (5 bases). CDR3 length: 15 residues. Trimming took 0 bases from V and 8 from J, leaving 14 bases between them. Germline CDR1 and CDR2: SGDLS and YYNGEE. CDR3 nucleotides: TGTGCCAGCAGCGTAGGACAGTCGGGGCCCGAAAAACTGTTTTTT. This translates into CASSVGQSGPEKLFF.

This chain joins TRBV30 and TRBJ2-7; 10 nucleotides align to TRBD2. Germline V CDR1 and CDR2: GTSNPN, SVGIG (reference sequence). Losses at the gene ends were 0 bases for V and 7 bases for J; bases not matched to a gene: 6. This CDR3 comprises 14 residues. The CDR3 is CAWSVLAGATEQYF. The CDR3 DNA reads as TGTGCCTGGAGTGTTCTAGCGGGAGCGACAGAGCAGTACTTC.

The V and J genes are TRBV2 and TRBJ1-1; weak D call: TRBD1 (5 bases). Germline CDR1 is SNHLY and CDR2 is FYNNEI. The CDR3 sequence is 15 residues long. V shed 3 bases and J shed 0 bases, with 11 bases lying between them. CDR3 bases: TGTGCCAGCAGTGAGCTCATGACAGTGAACACTGAAGCTTTCTTT. Protein product: CASSELMTVNTEAFF.